Following are 27 T cell receptor beta chains from one sample sequenced in a study of blood T cells in healthy people across ages. A second about 7 to 11 cycle PCR used barcoded and J-beta primers. One entry per CDR3 protein results from TCRdb running MiXCR on the 5' RACE reads. The repertoire includes hundreds of thousands of distinct CDR3 sequences, roughly 31% of them detected once, and around 16% sits in the top ten. The sequenced material came from blood. Receptors originate from an elderly woman in good health.

With respect to this clonotype: The junction departs from germline at one end; a sequencing error may be responsible. This chain links TRBV7-2 with TRBJ2-7; D is possibly TRBD2 (6 bases). The CDR3 totals 16 residues. Germline CDR1 and CDR2: SGHTA and FQGNSA. The CDR3 nucleotides are TGTGCCAGCACCTTAGCCGGGCTAGCGCTTAAATACGAGCAGTACTTC. Translation gives CASTLAGLALKYEQYF.

In this sample, this clonotype turned up many times. The CDR3 protein is CASSVGTSGVQETQYF. As DNA, the CDR3 is TGTGCCAGCAGCGTCGGAACTAGCGGGGTACAAGAGACCCAGTACTTC. This rearrangement joins TRBV11-1 to TRBJ2-5; 10 positions match TRBD2. This CDR3 has 16 residues. Germline-derived CDR1 and CDR2 are SGHAT and FQDESV (reference sequence). Trimming took 5 bases from V and 2 from J; bases not matched to a gene: 8.

The chain couples TRBV7-8 to TRBJ2-4, with TRBD1 matching 9 bases. The J call is in doubt because the DNA end fits TRBJ2-5 better. There are 16 residues in the CDR3. CDR1 is SGHVS, CDR2 FQNEAQ, per germline. In nucleotides, the CDR3 is TGTGCCAGCAGCCCCATCCCGGGACAGGGTTCAGGGACCCAGTACTTC. Encoded protein: CASSPIPGQGSGTQYF.

This rearrangement joins TRBV6-2 or TRBV6-3 to TRBJ2-3; D unclear. Germline V lookup: CDR1 MNHEY, CDR2 SVGEGT. The ends were cut back, 6 bases at V and 1 base at J, with 8 bases in the middle. This CDR3 region has 13 residues. This CDR3 reads CASRMKGTDTQYF. The CDR3 DNA reads TGTGCCAGCAGGATGAAAGGCACAGATACGCAGTATTTT.

This clonotype was counted many times. The V and J genes are TRBV7-2 and TRBJ1-4, with TRBD1 matching over 7 bases. This CDR3 contains 14 residues. The V and J ends lost 5 bases and 6 bases, in that order; junction bases with no gene match: 6. Germline V gene data show CDR1 as SGHTA and CDR2 as FQGNSA. The CDR3 reads CASSQGGSDEKLFF. CDR3 sequence (DNA): TGTGCCAGCAGCCAGGGGGGCTCGGATGAAAAACTGTTTTTT.

The genes are TRBV5-6 and TRBJ2-6; 10 positions match TRBD1. The CDR3 loop spans 17 amino acids. V gave up 3 bases and J gave up 2 bases; unmatched junction bases: 5. Germline lookup yields CDR1 SGHDT and CDR2 YYEEEE. The DNA of the CDR3 is TGTGCCAGCAGCTGGGACAGGGGAGGAGCTGGGGCCAACGTCCTGACTTTC. This codes for CASSWDRGGAGANVLTF.

This clonotype was picked up a small number of times. It may be a read error: a sequence one base away is much more abundant. This chain connects TRBV12-3 or TRBV12-4 to TRBJ2-6, with D unclear. CDR3 size: 16 residues. Trimming removed 2 bases at V and 0 bases at J, with 8 bases between. CDR3 residues: CASSLLGASGANVLTF. CDR3 nucleotide sequence: TGTGCCAGCAGTTTACTAGGCGCCTCTGGGGCCAACGTCCTGACTTTC.

There are many counts of this clonotype. V and J are TRBV15 and TRBJ2-3; no clear D. Germline values: CDR1 LNHNV, CDR2 YYDKDF (reference sequence). Trimming left V 0 bases short and J 2 bases short, with 18 bases between. The CDR3 extends over 18 amino acids. The DNA of the CDR3 is TGTGCCACCAGCAGAGATGAGGACCGGGCAACTCTCACAGATACGCAGTATTTT. Protein sequence: CATSRDEDRATLTDTQYF.

Many counts were recorded for this clonotype. The rearrangement uses TRBV18 and TRBJ2-3, with D unclear. Trimming pared 2 bases from V and 3 bases from J, leaving 6 bases between. The CDR3 has 13 amino acids. Germline assignment: CDR1 KGHSH and CDR2 LQKENI. This CDR3 is CASSPFQTDTQYF. The CDR3 DNA sequence: TGTGCCAGCTCACCATTTCAAACAGATACGCAGTATTTT.

This chain joins TRBV19 and TRBJ1-1; TRBD1 might be the D (5 bases). The CDR3 is 13 residues long. Germline values: CDR1 LNHDA, CDR2 SQIVND (reference sequence). The V end lost 9 bases, the J end lost 1 base, and 12 bases lay between the germline ends. CDR3 in amino acids: CASQGDTNTEAFF. In nucleotides, the CDR3 is TGTGCCAGCCAGGGCGACACGAACACTGAAGCTTTCTTT. Filled out from reference TRBV19 and TRBJ1-1, the complete variable domain reads DGGITQSPKYLFRKEGQNVTLSCEQNLNHDAMYWYRQDPGQGLRLIYYSQIVNDFQKGDIAEGYSVSREKKESFPLTVTSAQKNPTAFYLCASQGDTNTEAFFGQGTRLTVV.

This clonotype appeared many times. This chain joins TRBV27 and TRBJ1-2; 7 bases are shared with TRBD1. Losses at the gene ends were 6 bases for V and 6 bases for J; bases not matched to a gene: 7. The CDR3 has 13 residues. Germline V gene lookup returns CDR1 MNHEY and CDR2 SMNVEV (reference sequence). Here the CDR3 DNA reads TGTGCCAGCAGCCAGGGGACAGCCCATGGCTACACCTTC. Protein sequence: CASSQGTAHGYTF.

This clonotype was counted only a few times. CDR3 sequence: CASSRTGFYNEQFF. Written as DNA, the CDR3 is TGTGCCAGCAGCCGGACAGGTTTCTACAATGAGCAGTTCTTC. The chain has TRBV28 and TRBJ2-1; 7 bases agree with TRBD1. The ends lost 6 bases at V and 3 bases at J; junction bases unmatched: 5. The CDR3 consists of 14 residues. CDR1 is MDHEN and CDR2 is SYDVKM in the germline V gene.

With respect to this clonotype: A much bigger clone sits one base away, suggesting this may be a read error. The chain is built from TRBV5-4 and TRBJ2-5, with 8 bases identical to TRBD1. The CDR3 is 15 amino acids. Germline loops: CDR1 SGHNT, CDR2 YYREEE (reference sequence). V trimming: 3 bases; J trimming: 11 bases; junction bases outside the gene matches: 15. The CDR3 sequence: CASSSRQGSNNEQYF. The CDR3 DNA reads as TGTGCCAGCAGCTCTCGACAGGGGTCAAACAATGAGCAGTACTTC.

CDR3 bases: TGTGCCAGCTCACCACAGACAGGGGACTACTCACCCCTCCACTTT. Translating gives CASSPQTGDYSPLHF. V usage is TRBV18 and J usage is TRBJ1-6; TRBD1 matches 8 bases. V was pared by 1 base and J by 10 bases, with 6 bases of the junction left unmatched. Germline assignment: CDR1 KGHSH and CDR2 LQKENI. The CDR3 spans 15 residues.

There are many counts of this clonotype. V gene TRBV29-1 combines with J gene TRBJ1-2, with 7 bases fitting TRBD1. CDR1 and CDR2 from the germline V gene are SQVTM and ANQGSEA. With 6 bases clipped from V and 11 bases from J, the junction kept 15 bases outside the gene matches. This CDR3 has 13 amino acids. The CDR3 is CSVRDSQSKRYTF. CDR3 nucleotides: TGCAGCGTCCGGGACAGCCAAAGCAAGAGGTACACCTTC.

The chain combines TRBV7-9 with TRBJ2-1; D is tentatively TRBD1 or TRBD2 (5 bases each). CDR1 and CDR2 (germline): SEHNR, FQNEAQ (reference sequence). The CDR3 is 14 residues long. Trimming removed 5 bases from V and 8 bases from J, with 16 bases in between. This CDR3 is CASSIHEGSDEQFF. The CDR3 DNA is TGTGCCAGCAGCATCCATGAGGGGAGCGATGAGCAGTTCTTC.

This clonotype was seen ten or more times. This chain links TRBV25-1 with TRBJ2-7; no clear D gene. The V gene's germline CDR1 is MGHDK and CDR2 SYGVNS. Trimming stripped 2 bases from V and 0 bases from J, with 8 bases between. This CDR3 is 14 amino acids long. In nucleotides, the CDR3 is TGTGCCAGCAGTGAAGGAACAATCTCCTACGAGCAGTACTTC. Translation: CASSEGTISYEQYF.

In its sample, this clonotype was seen a few times. The chain joins TRBV25-1 to TRBJ1-1; a weak D match, TRBD1 (6 bases). Trimming took off 4 bases at V and 1 base at J, with 13 bases between the two ends. Looked up from germline, CDR1 is MGHDK and CDR2 is SYGVNS. The length of the CDR3 is 15 residues. The CDR3, as DNA: TGTGCCAGCAGTGGAGAGGGGGGTCAGAACACTGAAGCTTTCTTT. This sequence encodes CASSGEGGQNTEAFF.

This clonotype was recorded many times. Here the CDR3 reads CASSQDPGLRGGYTF. The CDR3 DNA reads as TGTGCCAGCAGCCAAGACCCCGGACTACGGGGTGGCTACACCTTC. This chain connects TRBV3-1 to TRBJ1-2; no definite D call. The germline V and J ends were trimmed by 0 bases and 7 bases, with 15 bases remaining between them. Per germline, CDR1 LGHDT and CDR2 YNNKEL (reference sequence). This CDR3 region has 15 residues.

There are a few counts of this clonotype. CDR3 nucleotides: TGTGCCAGCTGCCCGCTTGGGGGGACTAATGAAAAACTGTTTTTT. It encodes CASCPLGGTNEKLFF. The chain carries TRBV28 and TRBJ1-4, with a possible D match to TRBD1 (5 bases). Trimming took 8 bases from V and 2 from J, leaving 15 bases between them. The CDR3 runs 15 residues. CDR1 MDHEN and CDR2 SYDVKM come from the germline V gene.

This clonotype was found once. This rearrangement joins TRBV6-1 to TRBJ1-2; possibly TRBD1 for D (6 bases). V was cut by 8 bases and J by 2 bases, with 12 bases left in between. The germline V gene encodes CDR1 MNHNS and CDR2 SASEGT. The CDR3 covers 13 residues. In DNA form, the CDR3 reads TGTGCCAGCGGATACGGGACAAACTATGGCTACACCTTC. Amino acids: CASGYGTNYGYTF.

This clonotype occurred many times. The genes are TRBV4-3 and TRBJ1-1; D possibly corresponds to TRBD1 (6 bases). Between the trimmed V and J ends, which lost 5 bases and 1 base, there was a span of 14 bases. CDR3 length: 15 amino acids. Germline CDR1 is LGHNA and CDR2 is YSLEER. The CDR3, as DNA: TGCGCCAGCAGCAAAGGAGGGGGAGCGAACACTGAAGCTTTCTTT. Protein sequence: CASSKGGGANTEAFF.

This clonotype was seen ten or more times. The chain employs TRBV4-2 and TRBJ2-5, with D perhaps TRBD2 (6 bases). There are 16 residues in the CDR3. Trimming left V 2 bases short and J 2 bases short, with 15 bases between. The germline V gene encodes CDR1 LGHNA and CDR2 YNFKEQ. Written as DNA, the CDR3 is TGTGCCAGCAGCCAATCGCGACTTAGCGGACAAGAGACCCAGTACTTC. It translates to CASSQSRLSGQETQYF.

The chain carries TRBV28 and TRBJ2-5; D is perhaps TRBD1 (6 bases). The CDR3 loop spans 17 amino acids. The V end was cut by 5 bases, the J end by 0 bases, with 19 bases between. Germline V gives CDR1 MDHEN, CDR2 SYDVKM. This chain's CDR3 is CASSHLGQTPHQETQYF. CDR3 DNA: TGTGCCAGCAGTCATCTAGGACAGACACCTCACCAAGAGACCCAGTACTTC.

There are a few counts of this clonotype. The V and J genes are TRBV18 and TRBJ1-1; 8 bases are shared with TRBD1. With 1 base clipped from V and 6 bases from J, the junction kept 10 bases outside the gene matches. The CDR3 is 16 residues long. The germline V gene has CDR1 KGHSH and CDR2 LQKENI. The CDR3 bases are TGTGCCAGCTCACCACTAAGCGGCAGGGGGCATCCTGAAGCTTTCTTT. Residues: CASSPLSGRGHPEAFF.

This clonotype was detected ten times or more. The chain joins TRBV7-2 to TRBJ2-7; TRBD1 agrees at 10 bases. Germline loops: CDR1 SGHTA, CDR2 FQGNSA. This CDR3 comprises 13 residues. The V segment lost 1 base and the J segment 6 bases; nucleotides outside the gene matches: 0. The CDR3 coding sequence is TGTGCCAGCAGCTTAGGGACAGGGGGCGAGCAGTACTTC. Translating gives CASSLGTGGEQYF. Variable domain in full (rest from reference TRBV7-2 and TRBJ2-7): GAGVSQSPSNKVTEKGKDVELRCDPISGHTALYWYRQSLGQGLEFLIYFQGNSAPDKSGLPSDRFSAERTGGSVSTLTIQRTQQEDSAVYLCASSLGTGGEQYFGPGTRLTVT.

This rearrangement joins TRBV28 to TRBJ2-7; D not resolved. Per the germline V gene, CDR1 is MDHEN and CDR2 is SYDVKM. Trimming took off 6 bases at V and 7 bases at J, with 10 bases between the two ends. The CDR3 extends over 11 amino acids. CDR3 protein: CASRVSHEQYF. CDR3 bases: TGTGCCAGCAGGGTTAGCCATGAGCAGTACTTC.